Shown below are 25 T cell receptor beta chains from a single sample sequenced in a study of technical replicates of blood from a handful of donors. The data were produced by immunoSEQ multiplex PCR, yet TCRdb's version contains in-frame clones alone and is incomplete. Among 60,000 to 75,000 clones listed, under 98% were seen once. The specimen was T cells isolated from PBMCs. The receptors here all came from a human donor in good health.

The chain uses TRBV5-1 and TRBJ2-7; TRBD2 agrees at 8 bases. J was trimmed by 6 bases and V by 4 bases; bases with no gene match: 6. Germline V gene lookup returns CDR1 SGHRS and CDR2 YFSETQ. This CDR3 is built from 13 residues. Here the CDR3 DNA reads TGCGCCAGCAGCCTTGGACTAGCCGGCGAGCAGTACTTC. The encoded protein is CASSLGLAGEQYF.

The chain has TRBV10-1 and TRBJ2-1; TRBD2 aligns across 8 bases. With V trimmed by 3 bases and J by 3 bases, 7 bases remained unmatched. The CDR3 runs to 16 residues. Germline V gene data show CDR1 as WNHNN and CDR2 as SYGVQD (reference sequence). The CDR3 nucleotides are TGCGCCAGCAGTGATCCTACTAGCGGAAACTACAATGAGCAGTTCTTC. Amino acids: CASSDPTSGNYNEQFF.

The chain is built from TRBV6-5 and TRBJ2-7, with a weak D call TRBD2 (5 bases). This CDR3 contains 11 residues. Germline V gene lookup returns CDR1 MNHEY and CDR2 SVGAGI. Trimming shortened V by 4 bases and J by 6 bases, and 7 bases separated the two germline ends. CDR3 protein: CASSLSGEQYF. The CDR3 bases are TGTGCCAGCAGTTTAAGCGGCGAGCAGTACTTC.

CDR3 sequence (DNA): TGCGCCAGCAGCCAAGAGTGGACAGGGGGCTTCACAGATACGCAGTATTTT. Encoded protein: CASSQEWTGGFTDTQYF. The V and J genes are TRBV4-1 and TRBJ2-3, with 11 bases aligning to TRBD1. This CDR3 has 17 residues. V was pared by 0 bases and J by 2 bases, with 4 bases of the junction left unmatched. Germline V gene lookup returns CDR1 MGHRA and CDR2 YSYEKL.

The chain is built from TRBV5-8 and TRBJ2-3, with 7 nucleotides matching TRBD2. Germline V gives CDR1 SGHTS, CDR2 YDEGEE. The CDR3 is made up of 14 amino acids. J was trimmed by 6 bases and V by 3 bases; bases with no gene match: 7. CDR3 protein: CASSWEGPSDTQYF. CDR3 nucleotides: TGTGCCAGCAGCTGGGAGGGGCCCTCGGATACGCAGTATTTT.

A single count supports this clone. The CDR3 DNA is TGCGCCAGCAGCCAAGGGACAGGGGAACACGAGCAGTACTTC. Translating gives CASSQGTGEHEQYF. This rearrangement joins TRBV4-1 to TRBJ2-7, with 9 bases aligning to TRBD1. This CDR3 contains 14 residues. V gave up 1 base and J gave up 5 bases; unmatched junction bases: 3. Germline V lookup: CDR1 MGHRA, CDR2 YSYEKL.

The V call is TRBV9, the J call TRBJ1-1; no clear D gene. Per the germline V gene, CDR1 is SGDLS and CDR2 is YYNGEE. This CDR3 comprises 14 residues. Between the trimmed V and J ends, which lost 3 bases and 1 base, there was a span of 10 bases. The CDR3 spells CASSARLGNTEAFF. CDR3 DNA: TGTGCCAGCAGCGCTCGACTGGGGAACACTGAAGCTTTCTTT.

This chain's CDR3 is CASSPGQGTEKLFF. The DNA of the CDR3 is TGTGCCAGCTCACCAGGACAGGGAACTGAAAAACTGTTTTTT. The chain has TRBV18 and TRBJ1-4; 8 nucleotides agree with TRBD1. The V gene end was trimmed by 2 bases and the J gene end by 7 bases; junction bases not matched to a gene: 3. The CDR3 extends over 14 amino acids. From germline, CDR1 is KGHSH and CDR2 LQKENI. The full variable domain, rest sourced from reference TRBV18 and TRBJ1-4, is NAGVMQNPRHLVRRRGQEARLRCSPMKGHSHVYWYRQLPEEGLKFMVYLQKENIIDESGMPKERFSAEFPKEGPSILRIQQVVRGDSAAYFCASSPGQGTEKLFFGSGTQLSVL.

This chain connects TRBV29-1 to TRBJ1-2; D ambiguous. From germline, CDR1 is SQVTM and CDR2 ANQGSEA. The CDR3 is 14 amino acids. Trimming cost V 3 bases and J 8 bases, with 19 bases left between them. CDR3 region: CSVESENLAEGYTF. DNA of the CDR3: TGCAGCGTTGAGTCGGAAAATTTGGCGGAAGGCTACACCTTC. The whole variable domain, remainder taken from reference TRBV29-1 and TRBJ1-2, is SAVISQKPSRDICQRGTSLTIQCQVDSQVTMMFWYRQQPGQSLTLIATANQGSEATYESGFVIDKFPISRPNLTFSTLTVSNMSPEDSSIYLCSVESENLAEGYTFGSGTRLTVV.

V and J are TRBV15 and TRBJ1-1; D gene unclear. The CDR3 loop spans 14 amino acids. From germline, CDR1 is LNHNV and CDR2 YYDKDF (reference sequence). V lost 1 base, J lost 1 base, and 7 bases lay in between. Here the CDR3 DNA reads TGTGCCACCAGCAGAGGCGGGGAGAACACTGAAGCTTTCTTT. Protein sequence: CATSRGGENTEAFF. Using reference TRBV15 and TRBJ1-1 for the parts outside the CDR3, the full variable domain is DAMVIQNPRYQVTQFGKPVTLSCSQTLNHNVMYWYQQKSSQAPKLLFHYYDKDFNNEADTPDNFQSRRPNTSFCFLDIRSPGLGDTAMYLCATSRGGENTEAFFGQGTRLTVV.

The gene calls are TRBV21-1 and TRBJ2-2; the DNA was not used to check the table's D call, TRBD2. TRBV21-1 counts as a pseudogene. The CDR3 consists of 11 residues. CDR3 residues: CASRRRRELFF. The CDR3 DNA follows: TGTGCCAGCAGAAGGAGGCGGGAGCTGTTTTTT.

V is TRBV12-2 and J is TRBJ2-7; the table's TRBD2 call for D was not verified on the DNA. TRBV12-2 is a pseudogene locus. This CDR3 comprises 19 residues. As DNA, the CDR3 is TGTGCAAGTCGCTTAGCCCCCCAGCGGGATACCTATGACTCCTACGAGCAGTACTTC. As protein: CASRLAPQRDTYDSYEQYF.

The gene calls are TRBV5-1 and TRBJ1-1, with D unresolved. Germline CDR1 is SGHRS and CDR2 is YFSETQ. V shed 3 bases and J shed 3 bases, with 6 bases lying between them. The CDR3 is 12 amino acids. The CDR3 sequence: CASSSSDTEAFF. As DNA, the CDR3 is TGCGCCAGCAGCTCATCAGACACTGAAGCTTTCTTT.

In this sample, this clone turned up once. The chain joins TRBV27 to TRBJ2-2, with TRBD1 matching 7 bases. There are 14 residues in the CDR3. Germline CDR1 and CDR2: MNHEY and SMNVEV (reference sequence). Trimming removed 7 bases from V and 2 bases from J; junction bases left unmatched: 4. As DNA, the CDR3 is TGTGCCAGCATGGGACAGTCTAACACCGGGGAGCTGTTTTTT. Protein product: CASMGQSNTGELFF.

V is TRBV27 and J is TRBJ1-5; 12 bases map to TRBD1. The J segment lost 7 bases and the V segment lost 6 bases, leaving 13 bases of the junction unmatched. There are 17 residues in the CDR3. Per germline, CDR1 MNHEY and CDR2 SMNVEV (reference sequence). Here the CDR3 reads CASSPWGQGALSQPQHF. The CDR3 DNA sequence: TGTGCCAGCAGCCCATGGGGACAGGGGGCTTTATCCCAGCCCCAGCATTTT.

The chain combines TRBV6-5 with TRBJ2-1; 8 bases are a match to TRBD2. Germline values: CDR1 MNHEY, CDR2 SVGAGI. The CDR3 has 13 amino acids. The V segment lost 7 bases and the J segment 6 bases; nucleotides outside the gene matches: 5. The CDR3: CASTYAGGNEQFF. The CDR3 bases are TGTGCCAGCACCTATGCGGGGGGCAATGAGCAGTTCTTC.

Concerning this clone itself: Other DNA sequences from this sample encode an identical CDR3 as well. CDR3 in amino acids: CASSLDRVSGYTF. DNA for the CDR3: TGTGCCAGCAGCTTAGACAGGGTTAGTGGCTACACCTTC. The gene calls are TRBV7-9 and TRBJ1-2, with D tentatively TRBD1 (6 bases). The CDR3 totals 13 residues. Trimming shortened V by 1 base and J by 7 bases, and 10 bases separated the two germline ends. Germline V lookup: CDR1 SEHNR, CDR2 FQNEAQ (reference sequence).

J is TRBJ2-2 and V is TRBV5-6, with D possibly being TRBD2 (5 bases). Germline lookup yields CDR1 SGHDT and CDR2 YYEEEE. The CDR3 consists of 17 residues. Trimming removed 4 bases from V and 0 bases from J, with 16 bases in between. The CDR3 here is CASSPPASGTNTGELFF. CDR3 DNA sequence: TGTGCCAGCAGCCCTCCGGCTTCGGGGACGAACACCGGGGAGCTGTTTTTT.

The chain is built from TRBV21-1 and TRBJ1-3; the table's D call of TRBD1 was not tested on the DNA. TRBV21-1 is listed as a pseudogene. CDR3 length: 15 amino acids. The CDR3 coding sequence is TGTGCCAGCAGCAAAGAGGGGGCATCTGGAAACACCATATATTTT. Protein sequence: CASSKEGASGNTIYF.

The V gene is TRBV11-3, the J gene TRBJ2-2, with 8 bases fitting TRBD1. V lost 1 base and J lost 5; bases outside the gene matches: 6. The CDR3 runs to 16 residues. Germline V gene data show CDR1 as SGHNT and CDR2 as YENEEA. The CDR3 spells CASSLVDRGNTGELFF. CDR3 sequence (DNA): TGTGCCAGCAGCTTAGTCGACAGGGGAAATACCGGGGAGCTGTTTTTT.

This clone was detected only once. The chain joins TRBV18 to TRBJ2-7, with TRBD2 matching 10 bases. The CDR3 runs to 13 residues. Germline-derived CDR1 and CDR2 are KGHSH and LQKENI. V gave up 6 bases and J gave up 5 bases; unmatched junction bases: 4. CDR3 loop: CASSLTSGDEQYF. CDR3 in DNA: TGTGCCAGCTCGCTTACTAGCGGGGACGAGCAGTACTTC.

The chain is built from TRBV4-1 and TRBJ2-7, with D unclear. V was shortened by 1 base and J by 0 bases, with 22 bases between the two germline ends. The CDR3 runs to 19 residues. Germline CDR1 MGHRA, CDR2 YSYEKL. DNA for the CDR3: TGCGCCAGCAGCCAAGGGTTTGTAGAGGCCGACCTCAGCTCCTACGAGCAGTACTTC. As protein: CASSQGFVEADLSSYEQYF.

The V call is TRBV2, the J call TRBJ1-1; TRBD1 matches 8 bases. Germline lookup yields CDR1 SNHLY and CDR2 FYNNEI. CDR3 size: 14 residues. The junction had 4 bases not matched to a gene; V was cut back by 6 bases and J by 1 base. CDR3 nucleotide sequence: TGTGCCAGCAGCGGACAGGGCCCGAACACTGAAGCTTTCTTT. It encodes CASSGQGPNTEAFF.

The gene calls are TRBV9 and TRBJ2-2; D is possibly TRBD1 (6 bases). The ends were cut back, 2 bases at V and 4 bases at J, with 9 bases in the middle. The CDR3 has 14 residues. The V gene's germline CDR1 is SGDLS and CDR2 YYNGEE. CDR3 in amino acids: CASSVTGSTGELFF. The CDR3 bases are TGTGCCAGCAGCGTCACAGGGTCCACCGGGGAGCTGTTTTTT.

J is TRBJ2-3 and V is TRBV9; D call uncertain. The CDR3 sequence is 14 residues long. With 1 base removed from V and 5 bases from J, the gap between germline ends came to 11 bases. In germline, CDR1 is SGDLS, CDR2 YYNGEE. Written as DNA, the CDR3 is TGTGCCAGCAGCGTAACCCCACGCGGAGATACGCAGTATTTT. Translation gives CASSVTPRGDTQYF.